This T cell receptor (beta chain) emerged from a study of Ad26.COV2.S vaccination and SARS-CoV-2 variants (dated by TCRdb to about 2021). A note on the overall study: Donors in the vaccine arm were drawn from COV1001, a multicentre, randomized, double-blind, placebo-controlled phase I-IIa trial testing Ad26.COV2.S in healthy adults. Ad26.COV2.S was given intramuscularly at 5x10^10 or 1x10^11 viral particles, as a single shot or as two shots 56 days apart. TCRbeta repertoire sequencing was used to assess the specificity and breadth of SARS-CoV-2-reactive T cell receptors after Ad26.COV2.S vaccination. The TCR-sequenced set comprised around 32 samples: around 20 Ad26.COV2.S vaccine recipients, 5 placebo recipients and 8 SARS-CoV-2 convalescent individuals. Trial participants were randomized into five groups of five: low-dose or high-dose Ad26.COV2.S given once or twice, or placebo on both occasions. Investigators remained blinded to trial group allocation during experiments and outcome assessment.

Per the publication, the treatment or condition label means: over 15 received Ad26.COV2.S at low or high dose, single or two shots; 5 received placebo; per-sample allocation not given. For vaccine and placebo recipients, repertoires were sequenced using samples collected on day 63 after the first injection. In Cohort 1b, 20 to 25 adults aged 18-55 years were enrolled at a single site in Boston, USA, between 29 July and 7 August 2020. Ad26.COV2.S consisted of a replication-incompetent adenovirus type 26 vector by which a prefusion-stabilized SARS-CoV-2 spike protein from the original Wuhan strain was expressed. Concerning this clone: The antigen this receptor binds is unknown. Base qualities were left out, and no much larger clone turns up one base away.

V has 3 bases trimmed and J has 5 bases trimmed; junction bases matching no gene number 3. The CDR3 goes from the cysteine to the phenylalanine over 15 residues. Only the CDR3 DNA stays, 45 bases, in frame from base 1. From the germline V gene, CDR1 is SGDLS and CDR2 is YYNGEE. The paper's findings and limits, for the study overall: After vaccination, substantial breadth of spike-specific CD8+ and CD4+ T cell responses was reported. The authors noted that the TCR breadth and depth analyses may have underestimated total T cell responses. The study was not powered to compare responses between vaccine doses or regimens. Higher spike-specific TCR breadth was observed in Ad26.COV2.S recipients than in placebo recipients (P = 0.0014). Comparable non-spike TCR breadth was observed between vaccine and placebo recipients, consistent with only spike being contained in the vaccine.

TCRbeta CDR3 regions were sequenced with the immunoSEQ Assay. After extraction, genomic DNA underwent amplification by bias-controlled multiplex PCR, followed by high-throughput sequencing. In the original analysis: To quantify the absolute abundance of every unique TCRbeta CDR3 region, sequences were collapsed and filtered. T cell fraction was estimated by normalization of TCRbeta template counts to usable DNA, with usable DNA being measured through amplification of reference genes present in all nucleated cells. Repertoire TCRs were annotated as SARS-CoV-2-specific by exact matching of V gene, CDR3 amino acid sequence and J gene to a known reactive TCR set. The reference SARS-CoV-2 TCR set came from MIRA and was filtered for enrichment in COVID-19-positive ImmuneCODE repertoires, removing public or cross-reactive TCRs. Using the MIRA antigens, annotated TCRs were further analysed by specific ORF or by position within an ORF. Breadth was defined as annotated unique rearrangements over total unique productive rearrangements; depth was the summed frequency of those rearrangements. TCR breadth was compared between groups using two-sided Wilcoxon rank-sum tests. Entries here come from immuneACCESS through TCRdb and include only in-frame sequences with V and J called. Some clones fail to appear in such tables; in the studies checked, an unresolved V gene covers under half of the shortfall, and the cause of the remainder is unknown. V and J calls and clone size follow that table, whereas D and trimming were derived from the DNA. The sample contains fewer than 500,000 clones, around 90% of them found a single time. Together, the top ten hold roughly an eighth of the sample.

The sequence joins TRBV9 to TRBJ2-1, with TRBD2 matching 12 junction bases. Sequences were derived from peripheral blood, sampled in a trial of Ad26.COV2.S vaccine versus placebo. This receptor was taken from a person between 18 and 65 years old who received the Ad26.COV2.S COVID-19 vaccine or a placebo. The base sequence is TGTGCCAGCAGCGGAGGACTAGCGGGGAACAATGAGCAGTTCTTC. Translated, this is CASSGGLAGNNEQFF.